This T cell receptor (beta chain) came from a study of T cells in localized non-small cell lung cancer. Clones were read by immunoSEQ multiplex PCR, and TCRdb kept only the in-frame ones, dropping some. The repertoire consists of about 57,000 clones, with roughly nine tenths occurring once and the leading ten covering 20%. CDR1 and CDR2 (germline): LGHNA, YNFKEQ. CDR3 length: 15 amino acids. V shed 4 bases and J 7 bases; nucleotides not matched to a gene: 3. This clone came up once. Sample: peripheral blood, taken before any cancer treatment. This rearrangement joins TRBV4-2 to TRBJ2-1; 14 bases agree with TRBD2. This clonotype was obtained from a man aged 40 to 75 with stage I lung adenocarcinoma. The CDR3 nucleotides are TGTGCCAGCAGCCGGGGACTAGCGGGAGTAAATGAGCAGTTCTTC. It is translated as CASSRGLAGVNEQFF.